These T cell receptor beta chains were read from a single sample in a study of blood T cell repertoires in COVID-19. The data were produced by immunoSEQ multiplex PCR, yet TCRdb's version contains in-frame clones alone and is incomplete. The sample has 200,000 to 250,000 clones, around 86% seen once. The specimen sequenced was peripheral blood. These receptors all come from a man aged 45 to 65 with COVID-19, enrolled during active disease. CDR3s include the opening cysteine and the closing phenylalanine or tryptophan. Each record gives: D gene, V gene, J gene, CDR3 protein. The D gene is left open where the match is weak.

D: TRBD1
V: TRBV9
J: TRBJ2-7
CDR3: CASSVTGTGNGEQYF

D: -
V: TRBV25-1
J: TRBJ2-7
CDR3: CASSDLYEQYF

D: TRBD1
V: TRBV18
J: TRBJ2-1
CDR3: CASSPGTGSSYNEQFF

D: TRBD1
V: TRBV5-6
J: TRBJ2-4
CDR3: CASSLGPGQQAF

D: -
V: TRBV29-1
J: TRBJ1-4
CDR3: CSVVRSSPNEKLFF

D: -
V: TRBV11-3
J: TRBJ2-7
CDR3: CASSFGDSYEQYF

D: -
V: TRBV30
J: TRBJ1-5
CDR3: CAWSVSGVIQPQHF

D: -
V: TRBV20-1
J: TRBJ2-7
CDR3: CSASSTIEQYF

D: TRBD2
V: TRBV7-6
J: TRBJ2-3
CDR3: CASSAIAGGITDTQYF

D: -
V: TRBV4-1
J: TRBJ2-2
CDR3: CASSLAVQGYTGELFF

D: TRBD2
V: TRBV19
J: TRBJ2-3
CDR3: CASTPGGHTDTQYF

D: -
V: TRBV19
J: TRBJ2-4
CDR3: CASSHGEKNIQYF

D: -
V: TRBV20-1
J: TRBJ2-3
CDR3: CSATSTDTQYF

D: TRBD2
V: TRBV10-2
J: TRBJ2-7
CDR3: CASRTGTSGNYEQYF

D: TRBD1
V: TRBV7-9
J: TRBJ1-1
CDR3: CASSSKQGAPGTEAFF

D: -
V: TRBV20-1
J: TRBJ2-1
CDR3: CSASAEASYNEQFF